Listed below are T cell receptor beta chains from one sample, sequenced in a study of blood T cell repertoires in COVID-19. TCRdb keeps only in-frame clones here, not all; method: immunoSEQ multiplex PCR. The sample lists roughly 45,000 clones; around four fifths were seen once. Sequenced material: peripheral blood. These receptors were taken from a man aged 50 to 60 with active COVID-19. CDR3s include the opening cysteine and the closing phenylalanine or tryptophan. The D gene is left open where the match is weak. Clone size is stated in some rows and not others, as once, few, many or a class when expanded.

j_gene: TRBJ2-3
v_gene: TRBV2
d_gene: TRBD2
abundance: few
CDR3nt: TGTGCCAGCAGTGAAGCGGGAGCTAGCGGCTTCACAGATACGCAGTATTTT
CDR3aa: CASSEAGASGFTDTQYF

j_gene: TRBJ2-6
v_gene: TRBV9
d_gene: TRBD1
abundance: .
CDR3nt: TGTGCCAGCAGCGCGACAGGGACTGGGGCCAACGTCCTGACTTTC
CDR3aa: CASSATGTGANVLTF

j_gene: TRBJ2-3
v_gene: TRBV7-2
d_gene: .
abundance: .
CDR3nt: TGTGCCAGCTCCAATACGGGAGTGGGCACAGATACGCAGTATTTT
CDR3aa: CASSNTGVGTDTQYF

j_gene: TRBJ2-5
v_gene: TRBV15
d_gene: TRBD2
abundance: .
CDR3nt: TGTGCCACCAGCAAAGAGGGCGGACTAGCGGGAGTAGAGACCCAGTACTTC
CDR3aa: CATSKEGGLAGVETQYF

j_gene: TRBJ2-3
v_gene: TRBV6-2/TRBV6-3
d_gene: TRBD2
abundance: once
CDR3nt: TGTGCCAGCAGCCGTCACCTAGCGGGGGGCACAGATACGCAGTATTTT
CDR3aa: CASSRHLAGGTDTQYF

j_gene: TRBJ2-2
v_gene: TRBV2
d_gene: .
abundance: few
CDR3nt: TGTGCCAGCAGTGAAGAGAGGGGGTTGGCCGGGGAGCTGTTTTTT
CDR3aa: CASSEERGLAGELFF

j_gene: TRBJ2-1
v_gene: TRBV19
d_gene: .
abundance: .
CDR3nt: TGTGCCAGTACCATAGGGGGAACTGAGCAGTTCTTC
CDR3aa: CASTIGGTEQFF

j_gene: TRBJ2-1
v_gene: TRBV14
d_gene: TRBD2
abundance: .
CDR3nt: TGTGCCAGCAGTCTGGGACTAGCGGGGTACAATGAGCAGTTCTTC
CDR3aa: CASSLGLAGYNEQFF

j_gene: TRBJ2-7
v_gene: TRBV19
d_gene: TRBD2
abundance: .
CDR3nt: TGTGCCAGTAGTCGCCGACTAGCCCTGAGCTCCTACGAGCAGTACTTC
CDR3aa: CASSRRLALSSYEQYF

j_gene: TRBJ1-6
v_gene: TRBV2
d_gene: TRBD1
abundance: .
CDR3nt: TGTGCCAGCAGGGAGGACAGGGGTAGCTATAATTCACCCCTCCACTTT
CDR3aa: CASREDRGSYNSPLHF

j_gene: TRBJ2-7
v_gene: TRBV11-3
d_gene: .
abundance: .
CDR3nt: TGTGCCAGCAGCACAACCCCCGGACAGCTTACCTACGAGCAGTACTTC
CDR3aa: CASSTTPGQLTYEQYF

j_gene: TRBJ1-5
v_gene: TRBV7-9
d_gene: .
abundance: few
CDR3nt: TGTGCCAGCAGCTCCCAGGGTAGCAATCAGCCCCAGCATTTT
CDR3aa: CASSSQGSNQPQHF

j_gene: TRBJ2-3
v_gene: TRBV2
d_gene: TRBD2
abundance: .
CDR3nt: TGTGCCAGCAGGGGCATTAGCGGGAGGGCCAGCGCAGATACGCAGTATTTT
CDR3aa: CASRGISGRASADTQYF

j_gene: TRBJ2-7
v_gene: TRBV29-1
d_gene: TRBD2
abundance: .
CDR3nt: TGCAGCGTAGCGGGAGGGGGAATTTACGAGCAGTACTTC
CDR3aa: CSVAGGGIYEQYF

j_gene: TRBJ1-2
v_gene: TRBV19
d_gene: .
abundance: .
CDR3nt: TGTGCCAGTACAGTCAGGCGAGACTATGGCTACACCTTC
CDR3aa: CASTVRRDYGYTF

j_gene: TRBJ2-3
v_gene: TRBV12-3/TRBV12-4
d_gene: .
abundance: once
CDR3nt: TGTGCCAGCAGTGGGGCTAGGGGAGATACGCAGTATTTT
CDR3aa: CASSGARGDTQYF

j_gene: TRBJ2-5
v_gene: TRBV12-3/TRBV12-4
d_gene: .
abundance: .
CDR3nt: TGTGCCAGCAGTTTAGGGCCCGAGACCCAGTACTTC
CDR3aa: CASSLGPETQYF

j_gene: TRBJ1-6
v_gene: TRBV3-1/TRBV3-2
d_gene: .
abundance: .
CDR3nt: TGTGCCAGCAGCCCGACTCATTCTAATTCACCCCTCCACTTT
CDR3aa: CASSPTHSNSPLHF

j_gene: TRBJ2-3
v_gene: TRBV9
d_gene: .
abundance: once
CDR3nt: TGTGCCAGCAGCCCCCAGTCTAGCACAGATACGCAGTATTTT
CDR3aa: CASSPQSSTDTQYF

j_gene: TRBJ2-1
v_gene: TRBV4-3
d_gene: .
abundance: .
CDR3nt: TGCGCCAGCAGCCAAGATAAAACGGTGGTCTACAATGAGCAGTTCTTC
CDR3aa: CASSQDKTVVYNEQFF

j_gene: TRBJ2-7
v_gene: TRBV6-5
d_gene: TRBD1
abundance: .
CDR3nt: TGTGCCAGCAACGACAGGGGACTCTCTTACGAGCAGTACTTC
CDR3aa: CASNDRGLSYEQYF

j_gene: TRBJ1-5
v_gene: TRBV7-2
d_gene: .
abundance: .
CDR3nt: TGTGCCAGCAGCTTAGGAGGGGCAGGGGGCAATCAGCCCCAGCATTTT
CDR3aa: CASSLGGAGGNQPQHF

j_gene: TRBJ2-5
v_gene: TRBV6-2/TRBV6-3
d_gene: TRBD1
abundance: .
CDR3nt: TGTGCCAGCAGCATGGACAGGGGCTTTCAAGAGACCCAGTACTTC
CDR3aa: CASSMDRGFQETQYF

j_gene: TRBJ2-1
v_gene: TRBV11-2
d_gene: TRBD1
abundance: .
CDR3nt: TGTGCCAGCAGCTCCAGACAGGGGGCGCCCAATGAGCAGTTCTTC
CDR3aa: CASSSRQGAPNEQFF

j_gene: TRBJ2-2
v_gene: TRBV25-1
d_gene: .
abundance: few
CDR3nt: TGTGCCAGCAGTGGGACGAGGACACAAGCGAACACCGGGGAGCTGTTTTTT
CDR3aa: CASSGTRTQANTGELFF

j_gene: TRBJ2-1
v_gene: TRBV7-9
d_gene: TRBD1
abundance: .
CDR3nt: TGTGCCAGCAGCGTGGATCCGGGACAGGGGGGATCGAATGAGCAGTTCTTC
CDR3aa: CASSVDPGQGGSNEQFF

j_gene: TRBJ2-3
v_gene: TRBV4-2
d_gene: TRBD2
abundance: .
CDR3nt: TGTGCCAGCAGCCGAAAGGAGGCGGGACTAGCGGGAGACACAGATACGCAGTATTTT
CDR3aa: CASSRKEAGLAGDTDTQYF

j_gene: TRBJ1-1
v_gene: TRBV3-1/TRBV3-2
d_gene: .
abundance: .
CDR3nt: TGTGCCAGCAGCCAAGTTTTCGGGGGGGCTGAAGCTTTCTTT
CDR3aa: CASSQVFGGAEAFF

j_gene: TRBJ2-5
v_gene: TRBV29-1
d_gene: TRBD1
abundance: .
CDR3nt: TGCAGCGTTATGACAGGGGGAAACCAAGAGACCCAGTACTTC
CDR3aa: CSVMTGGNQETQYF

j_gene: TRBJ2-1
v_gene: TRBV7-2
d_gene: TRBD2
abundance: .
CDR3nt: TGTGCCAGCTCACAATACGGGAGGTCAGGGAATGAGCAGTTCTTC
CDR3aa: CASSQYGRSGNEQFF

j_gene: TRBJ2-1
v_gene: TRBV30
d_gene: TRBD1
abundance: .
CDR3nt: TGTGCCTGGAGTGTGATCGACAGGGGGCGATCCGAGCAGTTCTTC
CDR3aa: CAWSVIDRGRSEQFF